This T cell receptor beta chain was sequenced during a study of molecular identifiers for immune sequencing clone quantification. At least ten counts were recorded for this clonotype. TCRdb itself ran the PCR reads through MiXCR, one entry per CDR3 protein. Of under 650,000 distinct CDR3 sequences in the sample, just under 20% are singletons; the top ten hold 0.7% to 1%. Germline CDR1 is SNHLY and CDR2 is FYNNEI. The CDR3 has 15 residues. V was clipped by 2 bases and J by 1 base, with 11 bases between them. This sequence originates from a human donor in good health. Some libraries in this study had Jurkat cell RNA spiked in. This sequence joins TRBV2 and TRBJ1-1; no clear D gene. Sequencing input: naive CD8+ T cells from blood, with Jurkat cell RNA spiked in. As for subset: FACS-sorted CD8+CD4-CCR7+CD45RA+ naive T cells. The CDR3 region is CASSEWVAGNTEAFF. CDR3 nucleotides: TGTGCCAGCAGTGAATGGGTGGCGGGGAACACTGAAGCTTTCTTT.